This is a list of T cell receptor beta chains from one sample in a study of beta chain features in type 1 diabetes. Generated by immunoSEQ multiplex PCR, the TCRdb table keeps only in-frame clones and is missing some. The repertoire holds 310,000 or so clones, with approximately 9.9% as singletons. The sequenced sample consisted of central memory CD4+ T cells from blood. Receptors were obtained from a man aged 25-45 years with type 1 diabetes. Each CDR3 is given without its conserved first and last residue.

J: TRBJ1-1
V: TRBV20-1
length: 9
CDR3: SGVLGAEAF

J: TRBJ2-3
V: TRBV7-2
length: 14
CDR3: ASSWSGGAGTDTQY

J: TRBJ1-2
V: TRBV29-1
length: 12
CDR3: SVEGRGNNYGYT

J: TRBJ2-7
V: TRBV7-2
length: 12
CDR3: ASSRTSGTYEQY

J: TRBJ2-7
V: TRBV14
length: 11
CDR3: ASSQEPISEQY

J: TRBJ2-7
V: TRBV19
length: 12
CDR3: ASSTSEGSNEQY

J: TRBJ2-2
V: TRBV7-9
length: 11
CDR3: ASSLLPTGELF

J: TRBJ1-4
V: TRBV11-2
length: 11
CDR3: ASSRAANEKLF

J: TRBJ2-1
V: TRBV6-6
length: 9
CDR3: AAAGWGSQF

J: TRBJ2-2
V: TRBV9
length: 13
CDR3: ASSVGSGAKGELF

J: TRBJ2-5
V: TRBV29-1
length: 11
CDR3: SSRPGYQETQY

J: TRBJ2-7
V: TRBV7-2
length: 13
CDR3: ASSPRPGQTYEQY

J: TRBJ2-1
V: TRBV28
length: 13
CDR3: ASGRAPSSYNEQF

J: TRBJ2-1
V: TRBV19
length: 12
CDR3: ASSIRTAYNEQF

J: TRBJ1-1
V: TRBV4-3
length: 13
CDR3: ASSQEGTVNTEAF

J: TRBJ2-5
V: TRBV7-9
length: 11
CDR3: ASSKLAKETQY

J: TRBJ2-5
V: TRBV7-6
length: 12
CDR3: ASSLEWQGETQY

J: TRBJ2-7
V: TRBV5-1
length: 12
CDR3: ASSPGDSRGEQY

J: TRBJ1-1
V: TRBV6-6
length: 12
CDR3: ASARQGLDTEAF

J: TRBJ2-3
V: TRBV18
length: 12
CDR3: ASSPLTSTDTQY

J: TRBJ2-4
V: TRBV28
length: 13
CDR3: ASSFISQAKNIQY

J: TRBJ2-7
V: TRBV28
length: 10
CDR3: ASRRTGGFQY

J: TRBJ1-3
V: TRBV18
length: 14
CDR3: ASSPSTASSGNTIY

J: TRBJ1-1
V: TRBV6-6
length: 11
CDR3: ASLDGMNTEAF

J: TRBJ1-4
V: TRBV29-1
length: 11
CDR3: SFNRGLEEKLF

J: TRBJ2-7
V: TRBV5-6
length: 14
CDR3: ASSLTPTGVLAEQY

J: TRBJ1-6
V: TRBV5-6
length: 11
CDR3: ASSLGLTGQLH

J: TRBJ1-1
V: TRBV7-2
length: 10
CDR3: ASSAGDTEAF

J: TRBJ2-5
V: TRBV9
length: 15
CDR3: ASSVVAGGPYQETQY

J: TRBJ2-4
V: TRBV5-1
length: 14
CDR3: ASSLGHRDSRGIQY

J: TRBJ2-1
V: TRBV4-3
length: 15
CDR3: ASSRDSGTGLYNEQF

J: TRBJ2-1
V: TRBV6-5
length: 14
CDR3: ASSYSKRDRANEQF

J: TRBJ2-7
V: TRBV6-5
length: 10
CDR3: ASREQGDEQY

J: TRBJ1-1
V: TRBV11-3
length: 15
CDR3: ASSQGGTGASNTEAF

J: TRBJ2-7
V: TRBV6-6
length: 13
CDR3: ASSRAPGQGGEQY

J: TRBJ1-5
V: TRBV5-4
length: 17
CDR3: ASSLYSQKSGFSNQPQH

J: TRBJ1-1
V: TRBV4-3
length: 13
CDR3: ASSQVHRGNTEAF

J: TRBJ1-6
V: TRBV10-2
length: 12
CDR3: ASSENGDNSPLH

J: TRBJ1-2
V: TRBV20-1
length: 8
CDR3: SARPDGYT

J: TRBJ2-5
V: TRBV29-1
length: 10
CDR3: SVDRGGETQY

J: TRBJ2-7
V: TRBV7-2
length: 12
CDR3: ASSLTGTGLEQY

J: TRBJ2-2
V: TRBV4-3
length: 14
CDR3: ASSQEQGTNTGELF

J: TRBJ1-1
V: TRBV7-9
length: 11
CDR3: ASLTGAGSEAF

J: TRBJ2-3
V: TRBV11-2
length: 13
CDR3: ASSSSRGQGDTQY

J: TRBJ1-4
V: TRBV7-2
length: 12
CDR3: ASSLGNRNEKLF

J: TRBJ2-5
V: TRBV2
length: 11
CDR3: ASNKGGQETQY

J: TRBJ2-3
V: TRBV7-2
length: 13
CDR3: ASSFSRVTGDTQY

J: TRBJ1-4
V: TRBV25-1
length: 13
CDR3: ASSESGTANEKLF

J: TRBJ2-1
V: TRBV5-1
length: 15
CDR3: ASSLATGGWSYNEQF

J: TRBJ1-2
V: TRBV5-1
length: 13
CDR3: ASSFGASSNYGYT

J: TRBJ2-7
V: TRBV5-6
length: 11
CDR3: ASSSQGALEQY

J: TRBJ2-3
V: TRBV6-1
length: 13
CDR3: ASREVARGTDTQY

J: TRBJ2-6
V: TRBV27
length: 13
CDR3: ASKQGYSGANVLT

J: TRBJ2-1
V: TRBV6-4
length: 12
CDR3: ASSRDRATDEQF

J: TRBJ1-5
V: TRBV2
length: 13
CDR3: ASGGHPAINQPQH

J: TRBJ2-3
V: TRBV7-2
length: 13
CDR3: ASSLGHPSTDTQY

J: TRBJ2-3
V: TRBV29-1
length: 12
CDR3: SVVAGGTTDTQY

J: TRBJ1-1
V: TRBV5-1
length: 12
CDR3: ASSLQGVGTEAF

J: TRBJ2-7
V: TRBV7-9
length: 13
CDR3: ASSPGTGARYEQY